This T cell receptor beta chain was recovered during a study of shared clonotypes between healthy human individuals. Study overall: Researchers drew samples from two women and three men aged 18 to 49. Points from the study as a whole: Sequencing depth was predicted to influence how clonotypes are shared among donors. It was only blood that was sampled, and tissue repertoires likely differ.

As concerns this clone: What it recognizes is unknown.

TCRdb keeps only in-frame clones here, not all; method: immunoSEQ multiplex PCR. The data contain around 2.5 million clones, approximately 93% of them seen just once; the ten biggest clones take up about 0.38%. Subsets obtained from CD4+ cells comprised CD45RA+ naive and CD45RA-negative memory cells. This CDR3 region has 14 residues. V was pared by 4 bases and J by 3 bases, with 12 bases between. Germline loops: CDR1 MGHDK, CDR2 SYGVNS. The sequence derives from a man in his late teens or twenties in good health. Some clones in this sample may be carry-over from other donors' samples. The chain links TRBV25-1 to TRBJ1-1; D gene unclear. Sequencing was done on a sample of naive CD4+ T cells from PBMCs. Specified subset: CD45RA+ positively selected. The CDR3: CASSVQTTDTEAFF. The CDR3 region has the DNA TGTGCCAGCAGTGTCCAGACCACGGACACTGAAGCTTTCTTT.